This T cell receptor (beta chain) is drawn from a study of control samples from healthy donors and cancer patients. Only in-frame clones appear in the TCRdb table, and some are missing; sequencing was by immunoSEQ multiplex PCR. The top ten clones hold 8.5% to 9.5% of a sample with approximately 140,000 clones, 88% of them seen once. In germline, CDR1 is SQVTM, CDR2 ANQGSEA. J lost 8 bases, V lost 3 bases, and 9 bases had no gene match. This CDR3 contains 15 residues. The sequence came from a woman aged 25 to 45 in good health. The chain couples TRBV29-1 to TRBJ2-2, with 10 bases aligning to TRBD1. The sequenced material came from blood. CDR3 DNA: TGCAGCGTTGACCGGAGTGGACAGGGGGAAGGGGAGCTGTTTTTT. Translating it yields CSVDRSGQGEGELFF.